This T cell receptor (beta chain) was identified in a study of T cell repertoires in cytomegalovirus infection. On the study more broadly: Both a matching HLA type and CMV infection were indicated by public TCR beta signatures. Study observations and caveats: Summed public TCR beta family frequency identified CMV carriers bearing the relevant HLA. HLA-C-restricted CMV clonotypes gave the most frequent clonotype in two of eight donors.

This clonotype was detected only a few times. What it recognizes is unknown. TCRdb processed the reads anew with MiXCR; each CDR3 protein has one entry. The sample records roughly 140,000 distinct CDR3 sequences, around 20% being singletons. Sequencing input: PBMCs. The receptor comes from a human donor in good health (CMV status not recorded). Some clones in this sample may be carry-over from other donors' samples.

The DNA of the CDR3 is TGTGCCAGCAGGGACAGGGGAGAGACCCAGTACTTC. Encoded protein: CASRDRGETQYF. The chain joins TRBV25-1 to TRBJ2-5, with 9 bases that match TRBD1. There are 12 residues in the CDR3. Germline CDR1 and CDR2: MGHDK and SYGVNS. V was pared by 6 bases and J by 4 bases, with 0 bases of the junction left unmatched. Using reference TRBV25-1 and TRBJ2-5 for the parts outside the CDR3, the full variable domain is EADIYQTPRYLVIGTGKKITLECSQTMGHDKMYWYQQDPGMELHLIHYSYGVNSTEKGDLSSESTVSRIRTEHFPLTLESARPSHTSQYLCASRDRGETQYFGPGTRLLVL.